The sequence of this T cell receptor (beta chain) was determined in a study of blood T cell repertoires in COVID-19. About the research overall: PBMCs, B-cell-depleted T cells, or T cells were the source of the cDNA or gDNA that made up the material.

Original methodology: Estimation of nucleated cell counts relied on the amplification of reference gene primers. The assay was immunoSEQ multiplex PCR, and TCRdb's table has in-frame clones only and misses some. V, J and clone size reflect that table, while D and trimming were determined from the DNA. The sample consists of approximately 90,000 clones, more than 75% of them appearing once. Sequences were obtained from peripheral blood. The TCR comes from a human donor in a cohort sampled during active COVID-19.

The DNA for the CDR3 is TGTGCCAGCTCACCGATGTCCCAGGATATAACCGGGGAGCTGTTTTTT. This gives the protein CASSPMSQDITGELFF. The gene calls are TRBV18 and TRBJ2-2, with D unclear. V was pared by 3 bases and J by 5 bases, with 16 bases between. Germline-derived CDR1 and CDR2 are KGHSH and LQKENI. The CDR3 contains 16 residues.